This T cell receptor (beta chain) was recorded in a study of cytomegalovirus exposure and HLA in healthy donors. About the research overall: Prior work identified around 100 million unique TCR beta sequences in approximately 180 million T cells. Findings and caveats of the study: Previous analysis showed most TCR beta V segments were productive about 87% or about 30% of the time. Available immune exposure information was restricted to CMV serostatus only.

CDR1 and CDR2 (germline): SGHRS, YFSETQ. The CDR3 consists of 15 residues. Trimming took 7 bases from V and 0 from J, leaving 15 bases between them. 60 Vbeta and 13 Jbeta primers were used in PCR. Libraries were prepared by immunoSEQ multiplex PCR; TCRdb keeps only in-frame clonotypes and omits some of them. The sample has 150,000 to 200,000 clones; 80% to 85% are singletons. About this clone: Its specificity is not known.

The specimen was PBMCs. This clonotype was obtained from a woman between 18 and 29 years old in good health and CMV-seropositive. The chain recombines TRBV5-1 with TRBJ2-3; the D gene is possibly TRBD2 (6 bases). The DNA for the CDR3 is TGCGCCAGCTCCCCGGTAGGGACTAGCACAGATACGCAGTATTTT. Residues: CASSPVGTSTDTQYF. The variable domain in full, with the rest retrieved from reference TRBV5-1 and TRBJ2-3, is KAGVTQTPRYLIKTRGQQVTLSCSPISGHRSVSWYQQTPGQGLQFLFEYFSETQRNKGNFPGRFSGRQFSNSRSEMNVSTLELGDSALYLCASSPVGTSTDTQYFGPGTRLTVL.